The 15 T cell receptor beta chains below were found in one sample sequenced in a study of blood T cell repertoires in COVID-19. Clones were read by immunoSEQ multiplex PCR, and TCRdb kept only the in-frame ones, dropping some. Of 170,000 or so clones listed, around nine tenths are singletons. Sequencing used peripheral blood. Receptors originate from a man aged 55 to 70 with COVID-19, enrolled during active disease.

The J gene is TRBJ1-4, the V gene TRBV5-1; 7 nucleotides match TRBD1. The ends lost 0 bases at V and 5 bases at J; junction bases unmatched: 4. The CDR3 is made up of 15 amino acids. CDR1 SGHRS and CDR2 YFSETQ come from the germline V gene. The CDR3 DNA sequence: TGCGCCAGCAGCTTGGCGGGGACAGTAAATGAAAAACTGTTTTTT. This sequence encodes CASSLAGTVNEKLFF.

This rearrangement joins TRBV28 to TRBJ2-1; 10 positions match TRBD2. Trimming at V came to 4 bases and at J to 2 bases, leaving 5 bases not matched to a gene. The germline gives CDR1 MDHEN, CDR2 SYDVKM. CDR3 length equals 16 residues. This chain's CDR3 is CASSSLAGVTYNEQFF. CDR3 DNA: TGTGCCAGCAGTTCCCTAGCGGGGGTTACCTACAATGAGCAGTTCTTC.

This chain joins TRBV30 and TRBJ1-1, with D possibly matching TRBD1 (6 bases). V shed 2 bases and J shed 4 bases, with 11 bases lying between them. The CDR3 consists of 13 residues. The germline V gene has CDR1 GTSNPN and CDR2 SVGIG (reference sequence). The CDR3 sequence: CAWSKQGPTEAFF. The CDR3 nucleotides are TGTGCCTGGAGTAAACAGGGACCCACTGAAGCTTTCTTT.

The chain employs TRBV28 and TRBJ2-3; D possibly corresponds to TRBD1 (5 bases). Germline CDR1 reads MDHEN; CDR2 reads SYDVKM. V lost 6 bases and J lost 0, with 10 bases in between. The CDR3 length is 14 residues. The CDR3, as DNA: TGTGCCAGCAGCCCGGACAAGAGCACAGATACGCAGTATTTT. This encodes CASSPDKSTDTQYF.

The CDR3 reads CASSKLRRQPSYEQYF. The CDR3 coding sequence is TGTGCCAGCAGCAAACTTCGTAGACAGCCCTCCTACGAGCAGTACTTC. The chain employs TRBV21-1 and TRBJ2-7; the table gives TRBD1 as D, unverified against the DNA. TRBV21-1 is a documented pseudogene. The length of the CDR3 is 16 residues.

This clone has a single count. This CDR3 reads CASSWGENTEAFF. In DNA, the CDR3 is TGTGCCAGCAGTTGGGGGGAGAACACTGAAGCTTTCTTT. The J gene is TRBJ1-1, the V gene TRBV12-3 or TRBV12-4, with D possibly TRBD1 on 5 matching bases. The CDR3 is made up of 13 amino acids. Trimming cost V 4 bases and J 1 base, with 7 bases left between them.

The genes are TRBV27 and TRBJ1-1; TRBD1 is a possible D gene (6 bases). Per the germline V gene, CDR1 is MNHEY and CDR2 is SMNVEV (reference sequence). This CDR3 is built from 15 residues. V lost 3 bases, J lost 2 bases, and 13 bases lay in between. The CDR3: CASSFSQTGNTEAFF. In DNA, the CDR3 is TGTGCCAGCAGTTTCTCACAGACAGGAAACACTGAAGCTTTCTTT.

V usage is TRBV5-4 and J usage is TRBJ1-4; no clear D gene. The germline gives CDR1 SGHNT, CDR2 YYREEE (reference sequence). This CDR3 comprises 15 residues. The germline V and J ends were trimmed by 2 bases and 0 bases, with 8 bases remaining between them. This CDR3 is CASSLPGATNEKLFF. The CDR3, as DNA: TGTGCCAGCAGCTTACCAGGTGCAACTAATGAAAAACTGTTTTTT.

This clone was counted once. The sample contains more than one DNA sequence encoding this CDR3. The genes are TRBV19 and TRBJ1-5; possible D gene TRBD1, 6 bases. This CDR3 has 15 amino acids. The germline CDR1 and CDR2 sequences are LNHDA and SQIVND (reference sequence). The germline V and J ends were trimmed by 6 bases and 0 bases, with 12 bases remaining between them. The DNA of the CDR3 is TGTGCCAGTAGGCCCGGACAGAATAGCAATCAGCCCCAGCATTTT. Its translation is CASRPGQNSNQPQHF.

The J gene is TRBJ2-1, the V gene TRBV21-1; TRBD2 is the table's D call and was not checked against the DNA. TRBV21-1 is tagged as a pseudogene. This CDR3 is built from 17 residues. The CDR3 DNA sequence: TGTGCCAGCAGCAAAGAAGGTAGCGGGGGTCTATACAATGAGCAGTTCTTC. Translating it yields CASSKEGSGGLYNEQFF.

The gene calls are TRBV29-1 and TRBJ2-3, with D possibly TRBD2 on 6 matching bases. Trimming took 7 bases from V and 1 from J, leaving 18 bases between them. The CDR3 covers 15 residues. Germline lookup yields CDR1 SQVTM and CDR2 ANQGSEA. The CDR3 DNA follows: TGCAGCGCAAAAGGCGGAAAGCGGGGCACAGATACGCAGTATTTT. Protein sequence: CSAKGGKRGTDTQYF.

The genes are TRBV29-1 and TRBJ1-4; no definite D call. V lost 4 bases, J lost 0 bases, and 9 bases lay in between. Germline CDR1 is SQVTM and CDR2 is ANQGSEA. There are 14 residues in the CDR3. CDR3 DNA sequence: TGCAGCGTTGCAGGACTTGCAACTAATGAAAAACTGTTTTTT. The encoded protein is CSVAGLATNEKLFF.

This clone was counted once. CDR3 bases: TGTGCCAGCAGCGTTCGGACAGGTGTCACAGATACGCAGTATTTT. This sequence encodes CASSVRTGVTDTQYF. The rearrangement uses TRBV4-2 and TRBJ2-3, with 7 bases lining up with TRBD1. Germline loops: CDR1 LGHNA, CDR2 YNFKEQ. The ends lost 5 bases at V and 2 bases at J; junction bases unmatched: 7. The CDR3 contains 15 residues.

In this sample, this clone turned up once. The rearrangement links TRBV25-1 to TRBJ2-1, with 9 bases fitting TRBD2. V lost 2 bases to trimming and J lost 0 bases; unmatched junction nucleotides: 2. The germline gives CDR1 MGHDK, CDR2 SYGVNS. The CDR3 has 16 residues. CDR3 in amino acids: CASSEISGSSYNEQFF. CDR3 in DNA: TGTGCCAGCAGTGAAATTAGCGGGAGCTCCTACAATGAGCAGTTCTTC. Together with reference TRBV25-1 and TRBJ2-1, the CDR3 gives the full variable domain: EADIYQTPRYLVIGTGKKITLECSQTMGHDKMYWYQQDPGMELHLIHYSYGVNSTEKGDLSSESTVSRIRTEHFPLTLESARPSHTSQYLCASSEISGSSYNEQFFGPGTRLTVL.

The gene calls are TRBV18 and TRBJ2-1, with D possibly matching TRBD2 (5 bases). V was pared by 3 bases and J by 0 bases, with 9 bases between. Germline CDR1 and CDR2: KGHSH and LQKENI. The CDR3 is 15 amino acids. The CDR3 DNA sequence: TGTGCCAGCTCACCGGACTGGAGCTCCTACAATGAGCAGTTCTTC. Its protein is CASSPDWSSYNEQFF.